The clone carrying this T cell receptor beta chain was seen only once. The antigen remains undetermined. These data originate in a study of shared clonotypes between healthy human individuals. Study-wide results and limits: Estimated clonotype richness was generally higher in naive than memory subsets. How much donors shared clonotypes was expected to be affected by sequencing depth. A reduction in generation probabilities was seen for non-shared clonotypes relative to those shared by all four donors. Four donors had about 5% of their naive CD4 clonotypes in common.

The V gene end was trimmed by 2 bases and the J gene end by 4 bases; junction bases not matched to a gene: 1. Germline V gene sequence: CDR1 SQVTM, CDR2 ANQGSEA. The CDR3 spans 12 residues. Profiled with immunoSEQ multiplex PCR; TCRdb holds only in-frame clones, not every one. The sample consists of under 650,000 clones, 90% to 96% of them appearing once. This TCR came from a woman in her thirties in good health. The sample taken for sequencing was naive CD4+ T cells sorted from blood. Indicated subset: CD45RA+ positively selected. The rearrangement uses TRBV29-1 and TRBJ2-5, with TRBD2 matching 7 bases. CDR3 protein: CSVEQRGETQYF. CDR3 nucleotides: TGCAGCGTTGAACAGCGGGGAGAGACCCAGTACTTC.